A single sample is the source of the 5 T cell receptor beta chains below, sequenced in a study of cytomegalovirus exposure and HLA in healthy donors. Both 60 Vbeta primers and 13 Jbeta primers went into the PCR. Some clones are missing from TCRdb's copy, which holds only in-frame ones; the method was immunoSEQ multiplex PCR. In the table there are approximately 100,000 clones, around 74% of which are singletons. The sequenced sample was PBMCs. These receptor sequences come from a male donor in good health and CMV-seropositive.

V is TRBV28 and J is TRBJ1-6, with 7 bases that match TRBD1. CDR3 size: 12 residues. Germline values: CDR1 MDHEN, CDR2 SYDVKM. V lost 7 bases to trimming and J lost 11 bases; unmatched junction nucleotides: 5. CDR3 bases: TGTGCCAGCATAGGGGGCCTAACACCCCTCCACTTT. Its translation: CASIGGLTPLHF. The whole variable domain, remainder taken from reference TRBV28 and TRBJ1-6, is DVKVTQSSRYLVKRTGEKVFLECVQDMDHENMFWYRQDPGLGLRLIYFSYDVKMKEKGDIPEGYSVSREKKERFSLILESASTNQTSMYLCASIGGLTPLHFGNGTRLTVT.

The rearrangement links TRBV7-2 to TRBJ2-7; 9 bases map to TRBD2. The V and J ends lost 5 bases and 3 bases, in that order; junction bases with no gene match: 11. Germline values: CDR1 SGHTA, CDR2 FQGNSA. CDR3 size: 16 residues. For the CDR3, the DNA is TGTGCCAGCAGCGCCCGGGGAGCGGGGGGATACTACGAGCAGTACTTC. It yields the protein CASSARGAGGYYEQYF.

The chain employs TRBV5-1 and TRBJ1-5; TRBD1 matches 12 bases. Looked up from germline, CDR1 is SGHRS and CDR2 is YFSETQ. The trim removed 0 bases at V and 6 bases at J, leaving 7 bases unmatched. The CDR3 runs to 17 residues. CDR3 nucleotide sequence: TGCGCCAGCAGCTTGGAACCCAGGGACAGGGGGCCTCAGCCCCAGCATTTT. This encodes CASSLEPRDRGPQPQHF.

This clone appeared a few times. The chain uses TRBV11-3 and TRBJ2-1; 8 bases fit TRBD2. Per the germline V gene, CDR1 is SGHNT and CDR2 is YENEEA. V was clipped by 5 bases and J by 9 bases; unmatched bases: 3. This CDR3 has 12 amino acids. As DNA, the CDR3 is TGTGCCAGCAGCCCAGCGGGGGCTGAGCAGTTCTTC. This translates into CASSPAGAEQFF.

The J gene is TRBJ2-2, the V gene TRBV6-1; maybe TRBD1 (5 bases). Germline V gene sequence: CDR1 MNHNS, CDR2 SASEGT. V lost 6 bases to trimming and J lost 6 bases, with 17 bases between them. The CDR3 extends over 15 amino acids. CDR3 amino acids: CASRAREVVAGELFF. For the CDR3, the DNA is TGTGCCAGCAGGGCCAGGGAAGTAGTGGCCGGGGAGCTGTTTTTT.